This entry describes one T cell receptor (beta chain). These data originate in a study of T cell clones after liver transplantation. Study-wide background: At least one year of complete immunosuppression withdrawal without enzymes over twice normal defined tolerance.

The CDR3 runs 17 residues. V lost 5 bases, J lost 0 bases, and 14 bases lay in between. Germline loops: CDR1 MDHEN, CDR2 SYDVKM. Method: immunoSEQ multiplex PCR; TCRdb's copy keeps in-frame clones and lacks some. The data hold more than 95,000 clones, with about 81% observed a single time. The clonotype comes from a human donor who received a liver transplant. Sequencing was performed on CD4+ T cells from blood, taken before liver transplant. J is TRBJ2-6 and V is TRBV28; a weak D match, TRBD1 (5 bases). CDR3 coding DNA: TGTGCCAGCAGTCCTGACAGTGTCTCCTCTGGGGCCAACGTCCTGACTTTC. It codes for CASSPDSVSSGANVLTF.